Listed below are T cell receptor beta chains from one sample, sequenced in a study of shared clonotypes between healthy human individuals. TCRdb's table, derived via immunoSEQ multiplex PCR, lists solely in-frame clones and lacks some. The top ten clones hold around 13% of a sample with approximately 500,000 clones, around 73% of them seen once. Sequencing was carried out using PBMCs. These receptors all come from a woman aged 40 to 55 in good health. Some clones in this sample may be carry-over from other donors' samples. Both conserved end residues are part of each CDR3. D genes are given only for firm matches. For some rows the clone size is stated as once, few or many, or as a class when expanded; others skip it.

clone size: -; J gene: TRBJ2-3; V gene: TRBV9; D gene: TRBD1; CDR3 protein: CASSPDRRTDTQYF; CDR3 DNA: TGTGCCAGCAGTCCGGACAGGCGCACAGATACGCAGTATTTT
clone size: -; J gene: TRBJ2-3; V gene: TRBV28; D gene: -; CDR3 protein: CASSPDPILRTDTQYF; CDR3 DNA: TGTGCCAGCAGTCCAGACCCGATTCTTCGCACAGATACGCAGTATTTT
clone size: -; J gene: TRBJ1-1; V gene: TRBV13; D gene: TRBD1; CDR3 protein: CASSSTTGEALGPEAFF; CDR3 DNA: TGTGCCAGCAGCTCAACCACAGGGGAAGCTTTGGGGCCTGAAGCTTTCTTT
clone size: -; J gene: TRBJ1-3; V gene: TRBV7-9; D gene: -; CDR3 protein: CASSHIKPIYF; CDR3 DNA: TGTGCCAGCAGCCATATAAAGCCCATATATTTT
clone size: -; J gene: TRBJ2-7; V gene: TRBV7-6; D gene: TRBD2; CDR3 protein: CASSLIGRTAGGREQYF; CDR3 DNA: TGTGCCAGCAGCTTGATCGGGAGGACTGCGGGAGGGAGGGAGCAGTACTTC
clone size: -; J gene: TRBJ1-3; V gene: TRBV18; D gene: -; CDR3 protein: CASSPEGRGTGNTIYF; CDR3 DNA: TGTGCCAGCTCACCGGAAGGGCGCGGGACTGGAAACACCATATATTTT
clone size: -; J gene: TRBJ2-7; V gene: TRBV4-3; D gene: -; CDR3 protein: CASSQEAGGRWEQYF; CDR3 DNA: TGCGCCAGCAGCCAAGAAGCGGGCGGGCGGTGGGAGCAGTACTTC
clone size: -; J gene: TRBJ2-7; V gene: TRBV7-2; D gene: -; CDR3 protein: CASSLVSSYEQYF; CDR3 DNA: TGTGCCAGCAGCTTGGTTTCCTCCTACGAGCAGTACTTC
clone size: -; J gene: TRBJ1-2; V gene: TRBV5-4; D gene: -; CDR3 protein: CASSLGGPTNYGYTF; CDR3 DNA: TGTGCCAGCAGCTTAGGGGGGCCGACTAACTATGGCTACACCTTC
clone size: -; J gene: TRBJ2-2; V gene: TRBV9; D gene: -; CDR3 protein: CASSVSTGELFF; CDR3 DNA: TGTGCCAGCAGTGTGAGCACCGGGGAGCTGTTTTTT
clone size: -; J gene: TRBJ1-5; V gene: TRBV30; D gene: -; CDR3 protein: CAWSVRSNQPQHF; CDR3 DNA: TGTGCCTGGAGTGTGCGGAGCAATCAGCCCCAGCATTTT
clone size: -; J gene: TRBJ1-1; V gene: TRBV5-1; D gene: TRBD1; CDR3 protein: CASRPTGLSTEAFF; CDR3 DNA: TGCGCCAGCCGACCGACAGGGTTAAGCACTGAAGCTTTCTTT
clone size: -; J gene: TRBJ1-6; V gene: TRBV7-9; D gene: -; CDR3 protein: CASSRSPGARGSPLHF; CDR3 DNA: TGTGCCAGCAGCCGATCACCGGGAGCCCGGGGTTCACCCCTCCACTTT
clone size: few; J gene: TRBJ2-7; V gene: TRBV5-4; D gene: -; CDR3 protein: CASSLDVGSVEQYF; CDR3 DNA: TGTGCCAGCAGCTTGGACGTGGGGAGCGTCGAGCAGTACTTC
clone size: once; J gene: TRBJ1-2; V gene: TRBV7-8; D gene: -; CDR3 protein: CASSLVPLGASSRYGYTF; CDR3 DNA: TGTGCCAGCAGCTTAGTTCCGCTTGGGGCCTCCAGTCGGTATGGCTACACCTTC
clone size: -; J gene: TRBJ2-7; V gene: TRBV6-5; D gene: TRBD1; CDR3 protein: CASSRTGGFYEQYF; CDR3 DNA: TGTGCCAGCAGCCGGACAGGGGGCTTCTACGAGCAGTACTTC
clone size: -; J gene: TRBJ2-2; V gene: TRBV5-1; D gene: TRBD2; CDR3 protein: CASSFSGRVDTGELFF; CDR3 DNA: TGCGCCAGCTCCTTTAGCGGGAGGGTGGACACCGGGGAGCTGTTTTTT
clone size: -; J gene: TRBJ2-5; V gene: TRBV25-1; D gene: -; CDR3 protein: CASSPLERSGETQYF; CDR3 DNA: TGTGCCAGCAGTCCCCTGGAGCGGAGCGGAGAGACCCAGTACTTC
clone size: -; J gene: TRBJ2-7; V gene: TRBV5-1; D gene: TRBD1; CDR3 protein: CASSLGAGTGLGEQYF; CDR3 DNA: TGCGCCAGCAGCTTGGGGGCCGGGACAGGGCTCGGAGAGCAGTACTTC
clone size: -; J gene: TRBJ2-3; V gene: TRBV14; D gene: -; CDR3 protein: CASSQVGGRDFTDTQYF; CDR3 DNA: TGTGCCAGCAGCCAAGTAGGTGGACGGGACTTCACAGATACGCAGTATTTT
clone size: -; J gene: TRBJ2-3; V gene: TRBV5-6; D gene: TRBD2; CDR3 protein: CASRRLAGPDTQYF; CDR3 DNA: TGTGCCAGCAGGCGGCTAGCGGGACCCGATACGCAGTATTTT
clone size: -; J gene: TRBJ2-2; V gene: TRBV28; D gene: -; CDR3 protein: CASRLVTGELFF; CDR3 DNA: TGTGCCAGCAGATTAGTGACCGGGGAGCTGTTTTTT
clone size: -; J gene: TRBJ1-2; V gene: TRBV4-1; D gene: TRBD1; CDR3 protein: CASSQNRGADGYTF; CDR3 DNA: TGCGCCAGCAGCCAGAACAGGGGAGCGGATGGCTACACCTTC